Described below is a single TCR beta chain sequence and its context. Its specificity is unknown. PCR employed 60 Vbeta and 13 Jbeta primers. Authors' data handling: There were about 80 million unique TCR beta chains by a later count, and about 11 million of them were shared. The table came from immunoSEQ multiplex PCR; TCRdb's copy has only in-frame clones and leaves some out. V, J and clone size derive from that table, while D and trimming were established from the DNA sequence. The sample consists of approximately 180,000 clones, about 80% of them appearing once. These data originate in a study of cytomegalovirus exposure and HLA in healthy donors. Study-wide points: Exclusion applied to some V segments, including TRBV6-2 and TRBV6-3, as they were indistinguishable. For TCR beta chains, V- and J-gene trimming was later linked to a missense DCLRE1C variant.

V was shortened by 5 bases and J by 6 bases, with 13 bases between the two germline ends. CDR1 is SEHNR and CDR2 is FQNEAQ in the germline V gene (reference sequence). The CDR3 is 13 residues long. The sequence was collected from a woman aged 30 to 39 in good health and CMV-seropositive. The rearrangement joins TRBV7-9 to TRBJ1-1, with D tentatively TRBD1 (6 bases). The sequencing input was PBMCs. DNA of the CDR3: TGTGCCAGCAGCACAACAGGGATTTCTGAAGCTTTCTTT. This gives the protein CASSTTGISEAFF.